The present TCR beta chain was sequenced within a study of T cell changes during pregnancy in multiple sclerosis. The repertoire was sequenced with immunoSEQ multiplex PCR; TCRdb's copy has only in-frame clones and lacks some. The sample lists roughly 60,000 clones, 90% seen once, with roughly 2.2% in the top ten. V lost 5 bases and J 6 bases, leaving 23 bases between the germline ends. CDR1 is SEHNR, CDR2 FQNEAQ, per germline (reference sequence). The CDR3 consists of 16 residues. The sequencing here drew on peripheral blood, taken in the second trimester of pregnancy. This TCR was sampled from a female donor in good health, enrolled as a control in a pregnancy study. The V gene is TRBV7-9, the J gene TRBJ2-7, with D maybe TRBD2 (6 bases). The CDR3, as DNA: TGTGCCAGCAGCCGCACCCCCGGGACGGGGGTTCTCGAGCAGTACTTC. Its translation is CASSRTPGTGVLEQYF.